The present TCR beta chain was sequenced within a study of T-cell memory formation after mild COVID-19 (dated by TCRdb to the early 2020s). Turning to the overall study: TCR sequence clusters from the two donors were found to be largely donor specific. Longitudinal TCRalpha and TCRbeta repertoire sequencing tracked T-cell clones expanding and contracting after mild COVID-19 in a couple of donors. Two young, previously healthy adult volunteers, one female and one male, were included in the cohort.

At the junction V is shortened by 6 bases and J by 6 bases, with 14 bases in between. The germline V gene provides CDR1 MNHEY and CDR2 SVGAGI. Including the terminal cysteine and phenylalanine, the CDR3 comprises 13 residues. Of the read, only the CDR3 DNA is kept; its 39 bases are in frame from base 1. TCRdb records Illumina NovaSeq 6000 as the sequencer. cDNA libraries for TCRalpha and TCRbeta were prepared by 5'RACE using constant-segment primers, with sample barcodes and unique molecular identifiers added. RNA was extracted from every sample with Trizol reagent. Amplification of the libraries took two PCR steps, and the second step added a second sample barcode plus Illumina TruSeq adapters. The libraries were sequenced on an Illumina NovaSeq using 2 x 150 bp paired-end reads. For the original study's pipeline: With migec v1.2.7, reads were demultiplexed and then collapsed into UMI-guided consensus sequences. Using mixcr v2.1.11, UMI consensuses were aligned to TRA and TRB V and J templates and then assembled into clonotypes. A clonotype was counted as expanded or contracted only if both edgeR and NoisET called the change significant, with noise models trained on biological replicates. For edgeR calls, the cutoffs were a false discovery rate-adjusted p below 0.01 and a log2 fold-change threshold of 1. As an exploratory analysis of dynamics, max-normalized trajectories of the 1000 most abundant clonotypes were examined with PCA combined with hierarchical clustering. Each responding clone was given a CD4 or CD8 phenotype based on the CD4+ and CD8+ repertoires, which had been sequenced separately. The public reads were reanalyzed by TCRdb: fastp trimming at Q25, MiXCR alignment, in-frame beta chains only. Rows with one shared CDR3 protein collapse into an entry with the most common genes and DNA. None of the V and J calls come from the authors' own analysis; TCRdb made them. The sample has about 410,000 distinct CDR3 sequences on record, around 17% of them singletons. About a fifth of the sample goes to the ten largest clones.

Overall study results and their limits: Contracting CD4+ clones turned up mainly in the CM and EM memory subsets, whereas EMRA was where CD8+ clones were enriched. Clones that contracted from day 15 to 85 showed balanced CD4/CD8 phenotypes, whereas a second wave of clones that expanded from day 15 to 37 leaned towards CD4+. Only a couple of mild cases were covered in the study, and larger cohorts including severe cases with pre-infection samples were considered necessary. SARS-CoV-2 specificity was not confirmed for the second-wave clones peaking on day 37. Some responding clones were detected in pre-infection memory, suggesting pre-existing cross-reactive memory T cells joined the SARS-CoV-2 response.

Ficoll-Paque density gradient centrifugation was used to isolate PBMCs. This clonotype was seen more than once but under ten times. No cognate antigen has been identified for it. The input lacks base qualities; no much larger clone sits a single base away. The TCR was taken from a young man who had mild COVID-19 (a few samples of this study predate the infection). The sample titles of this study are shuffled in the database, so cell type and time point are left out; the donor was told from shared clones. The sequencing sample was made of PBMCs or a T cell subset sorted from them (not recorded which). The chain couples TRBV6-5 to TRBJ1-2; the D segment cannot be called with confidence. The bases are TGTGCCAGCAGCAATACGGGAGCTGATGGCTACACCTTC. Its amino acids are CASSNTGADGYTF.